This is a list of T cell receptor beta chains from one sample in a study of cytomegalovirus exposure and HLA in healthy donors. Libraries were prepared by immunoSEQ multiplex PCR; TCRdb keeps only in-frame clonotypes and omits some of them. The sample contains 35,000 to 45,000 clones, approximately 78% of which appear only once. The sample was PBMCs. These receptors all stem from a woman aged 30 to 39 in good health and CMV-seronegative. Each CDR3 is given with its conserved first and last residue. The D gene is left open where the match is weak. Not all rows give a size; the values are once, few, many and, for expanded clones, a class.

V gene	J gene	D gene	clone size	CDR3 DNA	CDR3 protein
TRBV10-1	TRBJ2-4	TRBD2	few	TGCGCCAGCCCCCCAGGGACTAGCAAGGCCAAAAACATTCAGTACTTC	CASPPGTSKAKNIQYF
TRBV29-1	TRBJ1-1	TRBD1	NA	TGCAGCGTTAAGGGACAGTTTATTACTGAAGCCTTCTTT	CSVKGQFITEAFF
TRBV19	TRBJ2-5	NA	NA	TGTGCCAGTAGTACGACAAATCAAGAGACCCAGTACTTC	CASSTTNQETQYF
TRBV6-5	TRBJ1-5	TRBD1	NA	TGTGCCAGCAGACGCGACAGGGGTGGCAATCAGCCCCAGCATTTT	CASRRDRGGNQPQHF
TRBV10-3	TRBJ2-1	TRBD2	NA	TGTGCCTCAAGGGCTCCCCGGGAGGCAAGGCAGTTCTTC	CASRAPREARQFF
TRBV5-1	TRBJ1-5	NA	NA	TGCGCCAGCGCTCTGCAGGGGACCAATCAGCCCCAGCATTTT	CASALQGTNQPQHF
TRBV29-1	TRBJ2-7	TRBD2	NA	TGCAGCGTAATGCTCTCTAGTAGGATCAGCGGGAGTCTCAACGAGCAGTACTTC	CSVMLSSRISGSLNEQYF
TRBV7-9	TRBJ2-5	NA	NA	TGTGCCAGCAGCGCCCCCCGGACAGCAGAGACCCAGTACTTC	CASSAPRTAETQYF
TRBV29-1	TRBJ1-1	NA	NA	TGCAGCGTTGTACCCGGGGGGAGGGCCACTGAAGCTTTCTTT	CSVVPGGRATEAFF
TRBV28	TRBJ1-2	TRBD1	NA	TGTGCCAGCAGTTCGACAGGGGGCGGCTATGGCTACACCTTC	CASSSTGGGYGYTF
TRBV6-1	TRBJ2-1	TRBD1	NA	TGTGCCGTTTCAGGGGGCTCGAGCTCCTACAATGAGCAGTTCTTC	CAVSGGSSSYNEQFF
TRBV13	TRBJ2-6	NA	NA	TGTGCCAGCAGCCCTACAGTTGACGGGGCCAACGTCCTGACTTTC	CASSPTVDGANVLTF
TRBV13	TRBJ2-3	NA	NA	TGTGCCAGCAGCGTCCTAGTGGGTCGCACAGATACGCAGTATTTT	CASSVLVGRTDTQYF
TRBV14	TRBJ2-1	TRBD2	NA	TGTGCCAGCAGCCAAATCGGGAGGGCTCGGAATGAGCAGTTCTTC	CASSQIGRARNEQFF
TRBV29-1	TRBJ2-5	NA	NA	TGCAGCGCACAGACCCCCTCGGAGACCCAGTACTTC	CSAQTPSETQYF
TRBV6-1	TRBJ2-5	TRBD1	NA	TGTGCCAGCAGTGAAGAGGCCGCAGGGGGCGGGACCCAGTACTTC	CASSEEAAGGGTQYF
TRBV7-2	TRBJ1-1	NA	NA	TGTGCCAGCAGCTTAGTCGGCAAGGGACACCTGAACACTGAAGCTTTCTTT	CASSLVGKGHLNTEAFF
TRBV6-6	TRBJ1-6	TRBD1	NA	TGTGCCAGCAGGACAGGGGTAAATTCACCCCTCCACTTT	CASRTGVNSPLHF
TRBV30	TRBJ2-7	NA	NA	TGTGCCTGGAAGAGACGGGGGGCAGCCGAGCAGTACTTC	CAWKRRGAAEQYF
TRBV2	TRBJ2-4	NA	NA	TGTGCCAGCAGCCAGGGAGGAGGAAACATTCAGTACTTC	CASSQGGGNIQYF
TRBV30	TRBJ2-5	TRBD1	NA	TGTGCCTGCAGACAGGGAAGAGAGACCCAGTACTTC	CACRQGRETQYF
TRBV30	TRBJ2-2	NA	NA	TGTGCCTGGAGTCAACAGGGGAACACCGGGGAGCTGTTTTTT	CAWSQQGNTGELFF
TRBV27	TRBJ1-2	NA	NA	TGTGCCAGCAGTCCCAGCGGCCTTGGCTACACCTTC	CASSPSGLGYTF
TRBV29-1	TRBJ2-1	TRBD2	NA	TGCAGCGTTGGAACCGGACTAGCGTACTACAATGAGCAGTTCTTC	CSVGTGLAYYNEQFF
TRBV6-6	TRBJ2-1	TRBD2	once	TGTGCCAGCAGTCCCTTAGCGGGGGGCGTCAATGAGCAGTTCTTC	CASSPLAGGVNEQFF
TRBV2	TRBJ2-2	NA	NA	TGTGCCAGCAGTGTAACCCTGTGGGGGACTTCGAACACCGGGGAGCTGTTTTTT	CASSVTLWGTSNTGELFF